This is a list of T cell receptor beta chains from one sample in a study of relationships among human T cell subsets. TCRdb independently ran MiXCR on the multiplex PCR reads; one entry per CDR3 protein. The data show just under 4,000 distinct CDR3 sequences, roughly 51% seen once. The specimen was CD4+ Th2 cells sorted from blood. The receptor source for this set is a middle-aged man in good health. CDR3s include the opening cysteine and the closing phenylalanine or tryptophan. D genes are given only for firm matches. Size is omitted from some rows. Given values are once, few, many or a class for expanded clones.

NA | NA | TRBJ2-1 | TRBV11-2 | CASSSTGLEEFF | TGTGCCAGCAGTTCAACGGGCCTCGAGGAGTTCTTC
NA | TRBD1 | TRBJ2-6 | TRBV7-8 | CAGSLRGTTGGSGANVLTF | TGTGCCGGCAGCTTAAGGGGGACGACAGGGGGCTCTGGGGCCAACGTCCTGACTTTC
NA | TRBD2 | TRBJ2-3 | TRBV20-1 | CSARTSGPDTQYF | TGCAGTGCTAGAACTAGCGGACCGGATACGCAGTATTTT
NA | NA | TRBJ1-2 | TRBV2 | CASSAVASPYYGYTF | TGTGCCAGCAGTGCCGTGGCATCGCCCTACTATGGCTACACCTTC
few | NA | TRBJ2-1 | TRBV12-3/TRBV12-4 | CASSLDRIYNEQLF | TGTGCCAGCAGTTTGGACAGAATATACAATGAGCAGCTCTTC
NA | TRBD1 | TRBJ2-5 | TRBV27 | CASKAGGAQETQYF | TGTGCCAGCAAGGCAGGGGGCGCCCAAGAGACCCAGTACTTC
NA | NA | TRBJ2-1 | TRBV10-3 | CAISETRGSEQFF | TGTGCCATCAGTGAGACCCGGGGTAGTGAGCAGTTCTTC
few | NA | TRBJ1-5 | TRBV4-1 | CASSDGTYSNQPQHF | TGCGCCAGCAGCGATGGGACTTATAGCAATCAGCCCCAGCATTTT
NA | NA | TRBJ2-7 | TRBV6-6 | CASSLAGNEQYF | TGTGCCAGCAGTCTCGCGGGAAACGAGCAGTACTTC
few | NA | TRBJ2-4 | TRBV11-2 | CASSRSAAKNIQYF | TGTGCCAGCAGCCGAAGTGCAGCCAAAAACATTCAGTACTTC